The 24 T cell receptor beta chains below come from one sample, sequenced in a study of OX40 agonist ivuxolimab in advanced cancers. Sequencing used immunoSEQ multiplex PCR; TCRdb keeps in-frame clones, though not all of them. The sample includes about 43,000 clones, 70% to 90% seen only once; the top ten take 30% to 45%. Material: CD4+ or CD8+ T cells sorted from blood, obtained in a trial of the OX40 agonist ivuxolimab. Source of these receptors: an adult with an advanced solid tumor such as melanoma, head and neck, liver or kidney cancer.

The chain uses TRBV5-1 and TRBJ2-5; D is perhaps TRBD1 (6 bases). The CDR3 loop spans 14 amino acids. V dropped 4 bases and J dropped 5 bases, with 15 bases sitting between them. The germline V gene encodes CDR1 SGHRS and CDR2 YFSETQ. CDR3 sequence reads: CASSVLQGGETQYF. The CDR3 bases are TGCGCCAGCAGCGTTTTACAGGGCGGGGAGACCCAGTACTTC. Full variable domain (missing parts from reference TRBV5-1 and TRBJ2-5): KAGVTQTPRYLIKTRGQQVTLSCSPISGHRSVSWYQQTPGQGLQFLFEYFSETQRNKGNFPGRFSGRQFSNSRSEMNVSTLELGDSALYLCASSVLQGGETQYFGPGTRLLVL.

This clone has a single count. This chain connects TRBV7-2 to TRBJ2-3; D remains unclear. Germline lookup yields CDR1 SGHTA and CDR2 FQGNSA. The CDR3 totals 13 residues. Trimming shortened V by 2 bases and J by 1 base, and 4 bases separated the two germline ends. This CDR3 is CASSLKRTDTQYF. The CDR3, as DNA: TGTGCCAGCAGCTTAAAACGCACAGATACGCAGTATTTT.

The chain joins TRBV7-7 to TRBJ2-1; D is ambiguous. This CDR3 spans 12 amino acids. The V end lost 2 bases, the J end lost 7 bases, and 6 bases lay between the germline ends. Looked up from germline, CDR1 is SSHAT and CDR2 is FNYEAQ (reference sequence). The CDR3 loop reads CASSLITNEQFF. The CDR3 DNA follows: TGTGCCAGCAGCTTAATTACTAATGAGCAGTTCTTC.

The CDR3 is CASSPWGGPDTQYF. The CDR3 DNA follows: TGTGCCAGCAGCCCCTGGGGAGGGCCGGATACGCAGTATTTT. V is TRBV7-9 and J is TRBJ2-3; 7 bases agree with TRBD2. Germline loops: CDR1 SEHNR, CDR2 FQNEAQ (reference sequence). There are 14 residues in the CDR3. The V and J ends lost 5 bases and 6 bases, in that order; junction bases with no gene match: 8.

This clone turned up a few times. DNA for the CDR3: TGTGCCAGCCTAAAGACAGGGGGCTACAATGAGCAGTTCTTC. This codes for CASLKTGGYNEQFF. The V and J genes are TRBV6-5 and TRBJ2-1; 9 nucleotides match TRBD1. Germline V gives CDR1 MNHEY, CDR2 SVGAGI. J lost 3 bases, V lost 8 bases, and 5 bases had no gene match. This CDR3 comprises 14 residues.

The CDR3 DNA follows: TGCGCCAGCAGCTTGGCCTTCTCAGGGGTGAACAATGAGCAGTTCTTC. Protein product: CASSLAFSGVNNEQFF. This sequence joins TRBV5-1 and TRBJ2-1, with a tentative D call TRBD1 (6 bases). Trimming pared 0 bases from V and 5 bases from J, leaving 15 bases between. CDR1 and CDR2 (germline): SGHRS, YFSETQ. This CDR3 has 16 residues.

The genes are TRBV4-1 and TRBJ2-7; tentative D call: TRBD2 (6 bases). V was cut by 4 bases and J by 3 bases, with 16 bases left in between. CDR1 is MGHRA and CDR2 is YSYEKL in the germline V gene. CDR3 length: 15 amino acids. In nucleotides, the CDR3 is TGCGCCAGCAGCCGGGGGAGGCTAGAGGACTACGAGCAGTACTTC. Translation: CASSRGRLEDYEQYF.

The J gene is TRBJ2-1, the V gene TRBV11-2; perhaps TRBD2 as D (5 bases). The length of the CDR3 is 14 residues. V lost 5 bases and J lost 4, with 12 bases in between. Looked up from germline, CDR1 is SGHAT and CDR2 is FQNNGV. The chain's CDR3 is CASSPAGIYNEQFF. CDR3 nucleotides: TGTGCCAGCAGCCCAGCCGGGATTTACAATGAGCAGTTCTTC.

By share, this clone counts as medium-sized. This sample also contains other DNA sequences that code for the same CDR3. The chain carries TRBV2 and TRBJ1-1; D is uncertain. The CDR3 consists of 12 residues. The V end was cut by 3 bases, the J end by 2 bases, with 4 bases between. Germline V gene data show CDR1 as SNHLY and CDR2 as FYNNEI. The CDR3 is CASSEGNTEAFF. CDR3 DNA: TGTGCCAGCAGTGAGGGTAACACTGAAGCTTTCTTT.

V usage is TRBV6-1 and J usage is TRBJ1-3, with 7 nucleotides matching TRBD1. The CDR3 length is 15 residues. The germline V gene has CDR1 MNHNS and CDR2 SASEGT. J was trimmed by 0 bases and V by 8 bases; bases with no gene match: 7. In DNA, the CDR3 is TGTGCCAGCCAGGACAGGCCTAACTCTGGAAACACCATATATTTT. It encodes CASQDRPNSGNTIYF.

The chain links TRBV5-1 to TRBJ2-3; D is unclear. Trimming stripped 0 bases from V and 4 bases from J, with 6 bases between. The germline gives CDR1 SGHRS, CDR2 YFSETQ. The CDR3 consists of 13 residues. The CDR3 nucleotides read TGCGCCAGCAGCTTGGGAGGCGCAGATACGCAGTATTTT. This gives the protein CASSLGGADTQYF. The full variable domain, completed using reference TRBV5-1 and TRBJ2-3, is KAGVTQTPRYLIKTRGQQVTLSCSPISGHRSVSWYQQTPGQGLQFLFEYFSETQRNKGNFPGRFSGRQFSNSRSEMNVSTLELGDSALYLCASSLGGADTQYFGPGTRLTVL.

This clone has just a few counts. The V and J genes are TRBV5-5 and TRBJ1-1; maybe TRBD1 (5 bases). This CDR3 contains 12 residues. The germline V and J ends were trimmed by 2 bases and 8 bases, with 10 bases remaining between them. Per the germline V gene, CDR1 is SGHKS and CDR2 is YYEKEE (reference sequence). The CDR3 loop is CASSLGVLEAFF. The CDR3 bases are TGTGCCAGCAGCTTAGGGGTCCTCGAAGCTTTCTTT.

V is TRBV6-5 and J is TRBJ1-1; 10 bases line up with TRBD1. Trimming took 6 bases from V and 5 from J; bases not matched to a gene: 9. In germline, CDR1 is MNHEY, CDR2 SVGAGI. CDR3 length equals 15 residues. In nucleotides, the CDR3 is TGTGCCAGCAGGAGCCGACAGGGGGCGCATACTGAAGCTTTCTTT. The encoded protein is CASRSRQGAHTEAFF.

The CDR3, as DNA: TGTGCCAGCAGCCCACGGTTATACAATGAGCAGTTCTTC. This gives the protein CASSPRLYNEQFF. V is TRBV11-2 and J is TRBJ2-1; D remains unclear. This CDR3 is 13 amino acids long. Between the trimmed V and J ends, which lost 5 bases and 4 bases, there was a span of 9 bases. Germline V gene lookup returns CDR1 SGHAT and CDR2 FQNNGV. The variable domain in full, completed from reference TRBV11-2 and TRBJ2-1, reads EAGVAQSPRYKIIEKRQSVAFWCNPISGHATLYWYQQILGQGPKLLIQFQNNGVVDDSQLPKDRFSAERLKGVDSTLKIQPAKLEDSAVYLCASSPRLYNEQFFGPGTRLTVL.

This chain uses TRBV6-5 with TRBJ2-7; TRBD2 agrees at 7 bases. The CDR3 sequence is 14 residues long. CDR1 MNHEY and CDR2 SVGAGI come from the germline V gene. Losses at the gene ends were 7 bases for V and 0 bases for J; bases not matched to a gene: 6. The CDR3 is CASTFGGSSYEQYF. CDR3 sequence (DNA): TGTGCCAGCACCTTCGGGGGGAGCTCCTACGAGCAGTACTTC.

This clone came up a few times. The V and J genes are TRBV7-3 and TRBJ1-2, with D tentatively TRBD1 (5 bases). V lost 2 bases and J 8 bases, leaving 12 bases between the germline ends. Germline values: CDR1 SGHTA, CDR2 FQGTGA. The CDR3 extends over 13 amino acids. The CDR3 DNA follows: TGTGCCAGCAGCTTATTCGGGGGAGACGGCTACACCTTC. Its protein product is CASSLFGGDGYTF.

The J gene is TRBJ2-2, the V gene TRBV5-6; D possibly uses TRBD1 or TRBD2 (5 bases each). The germline CDR1 and CDR2 sequences are SGHDT and YYEEEE. Trimming removed 3 bases at V and 8 bases at J, with 14 bases between. The CDR3 runs to 14 residues. This CDR3 reads CASSSWDRVGELFF. DNA of the CDR3: TGTGCCAGCAGCTCTTGGGACCGTGTTGGGGAGCTGTTTTTT.

The CDR3 loop reads CATSRDRTPYNEQFF. In DNA, the CDR3 is TGTGCCACCAGCAGAGATCGGACCCCCTACAATGAGCAGTTCTTC. The V call is TRBV15, the J call TRBJ2-1; no clear D. Germline CDR1 LNHNV, CDR2 YYDKDF (reference sequence). The CDR3 spans 15 residues. V was clipped by 0 bases and J by 2 bases, with 8 bases between them.

V is TRBV7-6 and J is TRBJ2-5; unclear D gene. The DNA end lines up better with TRBJ2-7; the J call may be wrong. The CDR3 runs 14 residues. CDR1 is SGHVS, CDR2 FNYEAQ, per germline. This chain's CDR3 is CASSPDLTPNEQYF. The CDR3 DNA reads TGTGCCAGCAGCCCGGACCTAACCCCCAACGAGCAGTACTTC.

The rearrangement links TRBV28 to TRBJ1-2; D uncertain. Germline CDR1 reads MDHEN; CDR2 reads SYDVKM. The CDR3 is 13 residues long. Trimming shortened V by 2 bases and J by 4 bases, and 8 bases separated the two germline ends. The CDR3 DNA sequence: TGTGCCAGCAGTTTAGCAGAAGCCTATGGCTACACCTTC. It specifies CASSLAEAYGYTF.

This clone has just a few counts. The V gene is TRBV4-2, the J gene TRBJ2-2; 8 nucleotides align to TRBD2. This CDR3 spans 16 amino acids. Germline V gene lookup returns CDR1 LGHNA and CDR2 YNFKEQ. Trimming removed 1 base from V and 1 base from J; junction bases left unmatched: 2. The CDR3 region has the DNA TGTGCCAGCAGCCAAGCGGGAGGGGGGAACACCGGGGAGCTGTTTTTT. The encoded protein is CASSQAGGGNTGELFF.

The V and J genes are TRBV6-4 and TRBJ1-5, with D tentatively TRBD1 (5 bases). With 5 bases removed from V and 5 bases from J, the gap between germline ends came to 13 bases. The CDR3 runs 14 residues. The germline V gene has CDR1 MRHNA and CDR2 SNTAGT. The CDR3 here is CASSYRQTYQPQHF. The CDR3 bases are TGTGCCAGCAGTTACAGGCAGACTTATCAGCCCCAGCATTTT.

This chain connects TRBV9 to TRBJ2-5; TRBD2 matches 12 bases. Germline trimming cut 4 bases from V and 5 bases from J; bases unmatched to any gene: 6. The length of the CDR3 is 15 residues. Germline loops: CDR1 SGDLS, CDR2 YYNGEE. The CDR3 is CASSNGLAGLETQYF. Here the CDR3 DNA reads TGTGCCAGCAGCAACGGACTAGCGGGGTTGGAGACCCAGTACTTC.

This clone showed up many times. The chain has TRBV7-2 and TRBJ1-2; 7 positions agree with TRBD1. The ends lost 0 bases at V and 10 bases at J; junction bases unmatched: 2. CDR1 SGHTA and CDR2 FQGNSA come from the germline V gene. The CDR3 is 12 amino acids. The CDR3 sequence: CASSLARGDYTF. The CDR3 DNA is TGTGCCAGCAGCTTAGCCAGGGGGGACTACACCTTC.